This is a list of T cell receptor beta chains from one sample in a study of CD8 T cells in Susac syndrome. TCRdb reprocessed the immunoSEQ multiplex PCR reads with MiXCR, giving one entry per CDR3 protein. The sample shows almost 450,000 distinct CDR3 sequences, about 85% of them seen only once. The specimen sequenced was CD8+ T cells from PBMCs. The source is a human donor with multiple sclerosis. CDR3s include the opening cysteine and the closing phenylalanine or tryptophan. The order of the fields is D gene, J gene, clone size, V gene, CDR3 protein, CDR3 DNA. D genes are given only for firm matches. Size is omitted from some rows. Given values are once, few, many or a class for expanded clones.

NA TRBJ2-1 NA TRBV7-9 CASSLVGGMNPYEQFF TGTGCCAGCAGCTTAGTGGGGGGAATGAATCCCTATGAGCAGTTCTTC
NA TRBJ1-5 NA TRBV30 CAWSGTVQGQPQHF TGTGCCTGGAGTGGGACAGTTCAGGGTCAGCCCCAGCATTTT
NA TRBJ2-7 NA TRBV13 CASSLSSGYEQYF TGTGCCAGCAGCTTGAGTTCTGGCTACGAGCAGTACTTC
NA TRBJ1-1 NA TRBV19 CASGDGNEAFF TGTGCCAGTGGGGATGGGAATGAAGCTTTCTTT
TRBD2 TRBJ2-1 NA TRBV11-2 CASSLGTGGLNEQFF TGTGCCAGCAGCTTAGGGACGGGGGGGCTTAATGAGCAGTTCTTC
NA TRBJ1-1 NA TRBV5-1 CASSLAAGHGITEAFF TGCGCCAGCAGCTTGGCCGCCGGACATGGGATAACTGAAGCTTTCTTT
NA TRBJ2-6 once TRBV20-1 CSASFSTAGSGANVLTF TGCAGTGCTAGCTTTAGCACAGCCGGCTCTGGGGCCAACGTCCTGACTTTC
NA TRBJ2-1 NA TRBV27 CASSGDGPLFEQFF TGTGCCAGCAGTGGGGACGGTCCACTATTTGAGCAGTTCTTC
NA TRBJ1-1 NA TRBV6-6 CASSYGEGTEAFF TGTGCCAGCAGTTACGGGGAGGGCACTGAAGCTTTCTTT
TRBD1 TRBJ2-1 NA TRBV29-1 CSVGRGPYNEQFF TGCAGCGTTGGCAGGGGGCCCTACAATGAGCAGTTCTTC
TRBD1 TRBJ2-5 NA TRBV20-1 CSAGDPDREEETQYF TGCAGTGCTGGGGATCCGGACAGGGAGGAAGAGACCCAGTACTTC
TRBD2 TRBJ2-5 NA TRBV10-2 CASILAGGETQYF TGCGCCAGCATCTTAGCGGGGGGAGAGACCCAGTACTTC
NA TRBJ1-2 NA TRBV28 CASSSAGQLNYGYTF TGTGCCAGCAGTTCAGCGGGACAACTTAACTATGGCTACACCTTC
NA TRBJ1-3 NA TRBV29-1 CSVVNPDSGNTIYF TGCAGCGTTGTAAACCCCGATTCTGGAAACACCATATATTTT
NA TRBJ2-5 NA TRBV6-5 CASSYQIPTKLNYQETQYF TGTGCCAGCAGTTACCAGATTCCAACCAAACTTAATTACCAAGAGACCCAGTACTTC
NA TRBJ1-2 NA TRBV12-3/TRBV12-4 CASSTDLGGYTF TGTGCCAGCAGCACGGACCTCGGCGGCTACACCTTC
NA TRBJ2-1 few TRBV2 CASSSGQNEQFF TGTGCCAGCAGTTCCGGACAGAATGAGCAGTTCTTC
TRBD2 TRBJ2-3 NA TRBV3-1 CASSSTGLQTDTQYF TGTGCCAGCAGCTCAACGGGACTACAAACAGATACGCAGTATTTT
NA TRBJ2-1 NA TRBV28 CASSFSELNEQFF TGTGCCAGCAGTTTCTCAGAGCTCAATGAGCAGTTCTTC
TRBD1 TRBJ1-4 NA TRBV6-5 CASSYAGQPNEKLFF TGTGCCAGCAGTTACGCGGGACAGCCTAATGAAAAACTGTTTTTT
NA TRBJ1-2 NA TRBV19 CASRRGLDGYTF TGTGCCAGTAGAAGAGGTCTCGATGGCTACACCTTC
NA TRBJ1-1 NA TRBV29-1 CSVEPGTSGTEAFF TGCAGCGTTGAACCCGGGACGTCGGGTACTGAAGCTTTCTTT
NA TRBJ1-5 few TRBV4-1 CASSQVSGNGQPQHF TGCGCCAGCAGCCAAGTTTCAGGGAATGGACAGCCCCAGCATTTT
NA TRBJ1-2 NA TRBV27 CASTSDRHAGYTF TGTGCCAGCACCTCGGACCGCCATGCGGGCTACACCTTC
TRBD1 TRBJ1-2 NA TRBV12-3/TRBV12-4 CASRGLRRDRANYGYTF TGTGCCAGCAGGGGACTGAGACGGGACAGGGCTAACTATGGCTACACCTTC
NA TRBJ1-1 NA TRBV4-1 CASSQAEGLNTEAFF TGCGCCAGCAGCCAAGCAGAGGGGCTAAACACTGAAGCTTTCTTT
NA TRBJ1-2 NA TRBV20-1 CSARRSDADYGYTF TGCAGTGCTAGAAGATCGGACGCCGACTATGGCTACACCTTC
NA TRBJ2-7 NA TRBV6-5 CASRAPGVDYEQYF TGTGCCAGCAGGGCCCCAGGGGTGGACTACGAGCAGTACTTC
NA TRBJ2-7 NA TRBV5-1 CASSLEAEDSYEQYF TGCGCCAGCAGCTTGGAGGCGGAGGACTCCTACGAGCAGTACTTC
TRBD2 TRBJ2-1 NA TRBV5-1 CASSSDTAGAPYNEQFF TGCGCCAGCAGCTCCGACACGGCGGGAGCCCCCTACAATGAGCAGTTCTTC
TRBD2 TRBJ2-1 NA TRBV6-5 CASSYSGGEGWNEQFF TGTGCCAGCAGTTACTCGGGGGGGGAAGGGTGGAATGAGCAGTTCTTC
NA TRBJ2-3 NA TRBV27 CASSFAGGLTDTQYF TGTGCCAGCAGTTTTGCCGGGGGACTCACAGATACGCAGTATTTT
NA TRBJ2-3 NA TRBV12-3/TRBV12-4 CASSPPNGVTDTQYF TGTGCCAGCAGTCCTCCAAACGGGGTCACAGATACGCAGTATTTT
NA TRBJ2-2 NA TRBV20-1 CSAPSGGGPSKNTGELFF TGCAGTGCTCCCTCTGGGGGGGGGCCCTCGAAGAACACCGGGGAGCTGTTTTTT
NA TRBJ1-4 NA TRBV4-1 CASSQVSVELSTNEKLFF TGCGCCAGCAGCCAAGTTTCGGTGGAGCTTTCAACTAATGAAAAACTGTTTTTT
NA TRBJ2-2 NA TRBV5-1 CASRSETGELFF TGCGCCAGCCGATCAGAGACCGGGGAGCTGTTTTTT
TRBD2 TRBJ2-3 NA TRBV20-1 CSARDWLAADTQYF TGCAGTGCTAGAGATTGGCTAGCGGCGGATACGCAGTATTTT
TRBD1 TRBJ1-1 NA TRBV13 CASSWDRESTEAFF TGTGCCAGCAGCTGGGACAGGGAGAGCACTGAAGCTTTCTTT
NA TRBJ2-1 NA TRBV5-1 CASSLGMSGEIRSQFF TGCGCCAGCAGCTTGGGCATGTCGGGAGAGATCAGGTCCCAGTTCTTC
TRBD2 TRBJ2-2 NA TRBV11-3 CASSPGLAGVPNTGELFF TGTGCCAGCAGCCCGGGACTAGCGGGGGTTCCGAACACCGGGGAGCTGTTTTTT
TRBD1 TRBJ2-3 NA TRBV7-9 CASSSVQGLSSTDTQYF TGTGCCAGCAGCTCTGTACAGGGGCTGTCTAGCACAGATACGCAGTATTTT
TRBD1 TRBJ1-1 NA TRBV7-2 CASSLWPPPGQGNTEAFF TGTGCCAGCAGCTTGTGGCCCCCCCCTGGACAGGGTAACACTGAAGCTTTCTTT
NA TRBJ2-7 NA TRBV5-1 CASSPMTSGFSYEQYF TGCGCCAGCAGCCCCATGACTAGTGGGTTCTCCTACGAGCAGTACTTC
NA TRBJ2-7 NA TRBV6-5 CASSYSVRTAYEQYF TGTGCCAGCAGTTACTCGGTCCGGACAGCCTACGAGCAGTACTTC
NA TRBJ2-1 NA TRBV10-3 CAISESHGSSSYNEQFF TGTGCCATCAGTGAGTCGCACGGTTCAAGCTCCTACAATGAGCAGTTCTTC
TRBD2 TRBJ2-5 NA TRBV5-6 CASSLRSLAGDNPYF TGTGCCAGCAGCTTGCGGTCCCTAGCGGGGGACAATCCGTACTTC